This T cell receptor beta chain was retrieved from a study of blood T cell repertoires in COVID-19 (TCRdb year 2020). About the investigation overall: The collaborator samples originated in the United States, Italy and Spain and spanned the acute and convalescent phases of COVID-19. Where HLA class I and class II types were available, the types were taken from metadata supplied by the sample provider, not from assay-based typing. The repertoires were released in a freely available public database intended as a resource for research on the immune response to SARS-CoV-2. Deeply sampled blood TCRbeta repertoires from subjects exposed to, actively infected with, or recovered from COVID-19 were included in the dataset. A de-identified subject ID, COVID-19 status, age in years and sex were almost always included in the sample metadata. The prospective study material was composed of cDNA or gDNA derived from T cells, B-cell-depleted T cells, or PBMCs. Samples came from the ongoing ImmuneRACE study (first 160 participants) plus 1,254 subjects from 6 global collaborators.

A few counts support this clone. Its antigen is not yet known. Within one base of it there is no much larger clone, and no base qualities were kept. CDR1 is given as SGHDN and CDR2 as FVKESK, both from the germline V gene. Trimming accounts for 1 base at V and 2 bases at J, while the number of junction bases matched to no gene is 6. The CDR3 sequence holds 16 residues, the cysteine and phenylalanine included. This entry keeps only the CDR3 DNA: 48 bases, framed from base 1. The immunoSEQ Assay, a bias-controlled multiplex PCR, was used to amplify TCRbeta CDR3 regions from genomic DNA. The study's own analysis went as follows. Within the assay, amplification of reference gene primers was used to estimate how many nucleated cells each sample contained. Sequence reads were collapsed and filtered to measure the absolute abundance of every unique TCRbeta CDR3 rearrangement. For each sample, productive Simpson clonality was calculated as the square root of Simpson's diversity index across productive rearrangements. TCRdb limited this immuneACCESS table to in-frame rearrangements with V and J called. A share of clones is missing; checked studies link under half to unresolved V genes, and the rest is unexplained. V and J calls and clone size come straight from that table; D and trimming were deduced from the DNA. The sample table shows around 120,000 clones, and 80% to 90% are seen once. 5.5% to 6% of the sample is taken by the ten largest.

General conclusions and limits of the study: The amount of clinical and demographic metadata varied by source and participant and was provided uncurated.

Whole blood was collected in K2EDTA tubes by collaborating institutions according to the institutions' own protocols. For TCRbeta analysis, collaborator samples were shipped as frozen whole blood, as isolated PBMCs, or as DNA extracted from either sample type. The sample was peripheral blood. The sequence is built from TRBV14 and TRBJ2-5, with 8 central nucleotides matching TRBD2. This sequence was found in a man older than 75 with active or convalescent COVID-19. The CDR3 protein is CASSQGVTSGQETQYF. The sequenced DNA: TGTGCCAGCAGCCAAGGGGTCACTAGCGGACAAGAGACCCAGTACTTC.